The 26 T cell receptor beta chains below come from one sample, sequenced in a study of identical twins. TCRdb reanalysed the 5' RACE reads using MiXCR and keeps one entry per CDR3 protein. Counted here are about 690,000 distinct CDR3 sequences, around 6% occurring once; the ten biggest clones make up approximately 1.6%. The sequenced material came from naive T cells sorted from blood. These receptors originate from a man aged 18-30 years in good health.

This clonotype has only a few counts. This rearrangement joins TRBV13 to TRBJ2-1; 10 bases align to TRBD2. Germline values: CDR1 PRHDT, CDR2 FYEKMQ (reference sequence). The CDR3 runs 17 residues. The V and J ends lost 2 bases and 10 bases, in that order; junction bases with no gene match: 14. CDR3 sequence (DNA): TGTGCCAGCAGCTTATTGCTAGCGGGAGCCGGATCCTCCGAGCAGTTCTTC. Amino acids: CASSLLLAGAGSSEQFF.

Many counts were recorded for this clonotype. The CDR3 region has the DNA TGCAGCGTTGGTGGGACGGGGGTGACCCAGTACTTC. Its translation is CSVGGTGVTQYF. The rearrangement links TRBV29-1 to TRBJ2-5; TRBD2 might be the D (6 bases). V was pared by 4 bases and J by 7 bases, with 13 bases between. Germline CDR1 is SQVTM and CDR2 is ANQGSEA. The CDR3 contains 12 residues. The full variable domain, with the rest looked up from reference TRBV29-1 and TRBJ2-5, is SAVISQKPSRDICQRGTSLTIQCQVDSQVTMMFWYRQQPGQSLTLIATANQGSEATYESGFVIDKFPISRPNLTFSTLTVSNMSPEDSSIYLCSVGGTGVTQYFGPGTRLLVL.

This clonotype was found many times. The chain is built from TRBV5-6 and TRBJ2-6; D is unclear. V gave up 1 base and J gave up 1 base, with 6 bases separating them. From germline, CDR1 is SGHDT and CDR2 YYEEEE. The CDR3 has 15 amino acids. This chain's CDR3 is CASSLYGSGANVLTF. CDR3 in DNA: TGTGCCAGCAGCTTGTACGGATCTGGGGCCAACGTCCTGACTTTC.

This clonotype has a count of ten or more. CDR3 in amino acids: CASLPVSFDNEQFF. CDR3 bases: TGTGCCAGCCTCCCCGTCTCTTTTGACAATGAGCAGTTCTTC. The V gene is TRBV7-8, the J gene TRBJ2-1; D is ambiguous. The CDR3 sequence is 14 residues long. Per the germline V gene, CDR1 is SGHVS and CDR2 is FQNEAQ. The V end lost 8 bases, the J end lost 5 bases, and 16 bases lay between the germline ends.

There are a few counts of this clonotype. This chain joins TRBV2 and TRBJ2-1; possible D gene TRBD2, 6 bases. Germline V gives CDR1 SNHLY, CDR2 FYNNEI. The ends were cut back, 4 bases at V and 11 bases at J, with 18 bases in the middle. The CDR3 consists of 14 residues. CDR3 coding DNA: TGTGCCAGCAGTGTGGTCGAGCGGGCCCGTCAGCAGTTCTTC. This encodes CASSVVERARQQFF. Full variable domain (missing parts from reference TRBV2 and TRBJ2-1): EPEVTQTPSHQVTQMGQEVILRCVPISNHLYFYWYRQILGQKVEFLVSFYNNEISEKSEIFDDQFSVERPDGSNFTLKIRSTKLEDSAMYFCASSVVERARQQFFGPGTRLTVL.

This clonotype has more than one count but fewer than ten. The chain has TRBV7-9 and TRBJ2-7, with TRBD2 identical over 8 bases. The CDR3 runs to 16 residues. Per germline, CDR1 SEHNR and CDR2 FQNEAQ (reference sequence). The V segment lost 5 bases and the J segment 5 bases; nucleotides outside the gene matches: 14. CDR3 in DNA: TGTGCCAGCAGCAACGACCACAGCGGGAGCCCAGACGAGCAGTACTTC. Translated, it gives CASSNDHSGSPDEQYF.

With regard to this clonotype: Being one base from a much bigger clone, this may be a read error. J is TRBJ1-4 and V is TRBV5-1, with a possible D match to TRBD1 (6 bases). In germline, CDR1 is SGHRS, CDR2 YFSETQ. This CDR3 region has 15 residues. The CDR3 nucleotides are TGCACCAGCAGCTTGGCCTATCCAGGGGACGAAAAACTGTTTTTT. Residues: CTSSLAYPGDEKLFF.

Ten or more counts support this clonotype. This chain uses TRBV9 with TRBJ2-3; D tentatively fits TRBD1 or TRBD2 (6 bases each). This CDR3 is built from 16 residues. V was shortened by 4 bases and J by 4 bases, with 19 bases between the two germline ends. CDR1 and CDR2 (germline): SGDLS, YYNGEE. The CDR3 nucleotides read TGTGCCAGCAGCCCCGGAGGGGGAGGTAGGGCAGATACGCAGTATTTT. Protein: CASSPGGGGRADTQYF.

This clonotype was seen repeatedly, ten times or more. The chain joins TRBV20-1 to TRBJ2-7, with 11 bases matching TRBD2. The CDR3 is 16 residues long. Trimming removed 1 base from V and 2 bases from J; junction bases left unmatched: 7. In germline, CDR1 is DFQATT, CDR2 SNEGSKA (reference sequence). The DNA of the CDR3 is TGCAGTGCTAGAGTCCCGGGACTAGCGGCCGCCTACGAGCAGTACTTC. Residues: CSARVPGLAAAYEQYF.

The V call is TRBV12-3 or TRBV12-4, the J call TRBJ1-3; no definite D call. V lost 4 bases to trimming and J lost 5 bases, with 12 bases between them. The CDR3 has 14 residues. The CDR3 DNA is TGTGCCAGCAGTTGGGATCACGCGCGAAACACCATATATTTT. The encoded protein is CASSWDHARNTIYF.

This clonotype was found many times. The chain combines TRBV12-3 or TRBV12-4 with TRBJ2-3; D is perhaps TRBD2 (5 bases). CDR3 length: 13 residues. Trimming pared 5 bases from V and 9 bases from J, leaving 15 bases between. CDR3 in DNA: TGTGCCAGCAGTCCCCAACTAGGCGGGACGCAGTATTTT. Amino acids: CASSPQLGGTQYF.

This clonotype was recorded a few times. The CDR3 nucleotides read TGCGCCAGCAGCCAAGATATCGCAGGGGCGGCGGCCTCTGGGGCCAACGTCCTGACTTTC. Protein sequence: CASSQDIAGAAASGANVLTF. This chain joins TRBV4-3 and TRBJ2-6, with a weak D call TRBD1 (6 bases). The CDR3 has 20 residues. CDR1 and CDR2 from the germline V gene are LGHNA and YSLEER. V shed 0 bases and J shed 0 bases, with 18 bases lying between them.

J is TRBJ2-4 and V is TRBV5-1, with 15 bases that match TRBD2. Germline V gene data show CDR1 as SGHRS and CDR2 as YFSETQ. CDR3 length equals 16 residues. The J segment lost 8 bases and the V segment lost 4 bases, leaving 7 bases of the junction unmatched. The DNA for the CDR3 is TGCGCCAGCAGCCTGGGACTAGCGGGAGGAAGAGACATTCAGTACTTC. Translated, it gives CASSLGLAGGRDIQYF.

The V and J genes are TRBV20-1 and TRBJ2-1; 12 bases are shared with TRBD2. V lost 3 bases and J lost 2; bases outside the gene matches: 5. CDR3 length equals 16 residues. The germline CDR1 and CDR2 sequences are DFQATT and SNEGSKA (reference sequence). The CDR3 region has the DNA TGCAGTGCTAGCCCTCCTAGCGGGAGGGCCTACAATGAGCAGTTCTTC. Translated: CSASPPSGRAYNEQFF.

A single count supports this clonotype. The J gene is TRBJ2-2, the V gene TRBV4-1, with D possibly matching TRBD2 (6 bases). Germline CDR1 MGHRA, CDR2 YSYEKL. CDR3 length: 13 residues. The ends were cut back, 6 bases at V and 5 bases at J, with 10 bases in the middle. CDR3 coding DNA: TGCGCCAGCAGAAGGGACTTTACCGGGGAGCTGTTTTTT. It is translated as CASRRDFTGELFF.

This clonotype was seen repeatedly, ten times or more. This sequence joins TRBV20-1 and TRBJ2-1; no definite D call. V was trimmed by 0 bases and J by 5 bases, leaving 11 bases between them. The CDR3 covers 14 residues. Germline V gives CDR1 DFQATT, CDR2 SNEGSKA (reference sequence). CDR3: CSARDPPPNNEQFF. The CDR3 region has the DNA TGCAGTGCTAGAGACCCCCCACCGAACAATGAGCAGTTCTTC.

This clonotype occurred a few times. The gene calls are TRBV29-1 and TRBJ2-1; D uncertain. The CDR3 length is 13 residues. V lost 2 bases to trimming and J lost 6 bases, with 11 bases between them. Germline V gene lookup returns CDR1 SQVTM and CDR2 ANQGSEA. The chain's CDR3 is CSVEMGSPNEQFF. CDR3 DNA sequence: TGCAGCGTTGAAATGGGGTCCCCCAATGAGCAGTTCTTC.

This clonotype was seen many times. The chain combines TRBV29-1 with TRBJ2-7; D unclear. The CDR3 is made up of 13 amino acids. The V gene's germline CDR1 is SQVTM and CDR2 ANQGSEA. V lost 3 bases, J lost 0 bases, and 9 bases lay in between. This CDR3 reads CSVDARNSYEQYF. In DNA form, the CDR3 reads TGCAGCGTTGATGCGCGGAACTCCTACGAGCAGTACTTC.

The gene calls are TRBV7-6 and TRBJ2-7; 8 bases fit TRBD1. The CDR3 is made up of 14 amino acids. V was clipped by 5 bases and J by 6 bases; unmatched bases: 9. The germline V gene has CDR1 SGHVS and CDR2 FNYEAQ. DNA for the CDR3: TGTGCCAGCAGCCTTGCGACAGGGGCGGGCGAGCAGTACGTC. Translating it yields CASSLATGAGEQYV.

A few counts support this clonotype. The chain couples TRBV11-2 to TRBJ2-3; 9 bases map to TRBD2. This CDR3 comprises 19 residues. Germline CDR1 is SGHAT and CDR2 is FQNNGV. The V gene end was trimmed by 1 base and the J gene end by 4 bases; junction bases not matched to a gene: 15. The CDR3 sequence is CASSLVSGVAGVGPDTQYF. DNA for the CDR3: TGTGCCAGCAGCTTAGTCTCGGGTGTAGCGGGAGTGGGGCCAGATACGCAGTATTTT.

The rearrangement uses TRBV7-2 and TRBJ2-7; 9 nucleotides line up with TRBD2. V trimming: 0 bases; J trimming: 2 bases; junction bases outside the gene matches: 5. The CDR3 sequence is 16 residues long. Germline V gives CDR1 SGHTA, CDR2 FQGNSA. As DNA, the CDR3 is TGTGCCAGCAGCTTAGCCGGGGCGGGAGGGCCCTACGAGCAGTACTTC. It specifies CASSLAGAGGPYEQYF. Combining the CDR3 with reference TRBV7-2 and TRBJ2-7 gives the whole variable domain GAGVSQSPSNKVTEKGKDVELRCDPISGHTALYWYRQSLGQGLEFLIYFQGNSAPDKSGLPSDRFSAERTGGSVSTLTIQRTQQEDSAVYLCASSLAGAGGPYEQYFGPGTRLTVT.

The chain uses TRBV10-3 and TRBJ2-7, with unresolved D. V lost 4 bases and J lost 4, with 8 bases in between. Germline CDR1 is ENHRY and CDR2 is SYGVKD. CDR3 length: 12 residues. The CDR3 nucleotides read TGTGCCATCAGTGCGCAAGAGTACGAGCAGTACTTC. Translating gives CAISAQEYEQYF.

There are many counts of this clonotype. This chain uses TRBV20-1 with TRBJ2-1; TRBD1 agrees at 7 bases. This CDR3 is built from 12 residues. V shed 0 bases, J shed 12 bases, and the junction held 5 bases outside the gene matches. Germline CDR1 is DFQATT and CDR2 is SNEGSKA (reference sequence). Here the CDR3 DNA reads TGCAGTGCTAGAGAAAGGGGACAGTGGCAGTTCTTC. Protein: CSARERGQWQFF.

This clonotype occurred many times. The genes are TRBV9 and TRBJ2-5; the D gene could be TRBD1 or TRBD2 (5 bases each). CDR1 is SGDLS and CDR2 is YYNGEE in the germline V gene. Between the trimmed V and J ends, which lost 3 bases and 7 bases, there was a span of 16 bases. The CDR3 loop spans 14 amino acids. CDR3 residues: CASSAEGTPGTQYF. The CDR3 coding sequence is TGTGCCAGCAGCGCGGAAGGGACGCCGGGGACCCAGTACTTC.

This clonotype was detected ten times or more. The chain has TRBV12-3 or TRBV12-4 and TRBJ2-3, with 9 bases matching TRBD2. This CDR3 region has 14 residues. V lost 1 base and J lost 7; bases outside the gene matches: 3. Written as DNA, the CDR3 is TGTGCCAGCAGTTTAGGGACTAGCGACAATACGCAGTATTTT. Protein: CASSLGTSDNTQYF.

This clonotype was observed a handful of times. This chain connects TRBV12-3 or TRBV12-4 to TRBJ2-5; tentatively, D is TRBD1 or TRBD2 (5 bases each). V gave up 6 bases and J gave up 5 bases, with 13 bases separating them. The CDR3 loop spans 13 amino acids. The DNA for the CDR3 is TGTGCCAGCAGACGGGACGCCCCCGAGACCCAGTACTTC. Protein product: CASRRDAPETQYF.